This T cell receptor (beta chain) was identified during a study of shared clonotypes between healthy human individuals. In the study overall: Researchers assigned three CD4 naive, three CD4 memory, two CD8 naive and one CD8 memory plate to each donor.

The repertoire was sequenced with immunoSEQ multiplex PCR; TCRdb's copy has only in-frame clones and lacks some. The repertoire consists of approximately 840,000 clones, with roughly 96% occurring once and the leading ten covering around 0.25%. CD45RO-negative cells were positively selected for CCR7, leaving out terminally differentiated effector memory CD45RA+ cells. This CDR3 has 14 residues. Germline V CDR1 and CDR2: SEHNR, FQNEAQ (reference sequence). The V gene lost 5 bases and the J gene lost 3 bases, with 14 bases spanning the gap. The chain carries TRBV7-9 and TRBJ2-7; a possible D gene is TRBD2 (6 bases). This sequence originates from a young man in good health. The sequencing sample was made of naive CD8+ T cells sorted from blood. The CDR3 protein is CASSEEGLVYEQYF. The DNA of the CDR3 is TGTGCCAGCAGCGAGGAGGGACTTGTCTACGAGCAGTACTTC.